These 18 T cell receptor beta chains originate from one sample sequenced in a study of neurological immune-mediated disorders. Stated time point: longitudinal time-point 1 (baseline). Via MiXCR, TCRdb re-called the 5' RACE reads, giving one row per CDR3 protein. The sample carries tens of thousands of distinct CDR3 sequences, around 11% recorded once. Sample: PBMCs. These TCRs come from a male donor with HTLV-1-associated myelopathy (HAM/TSP).

This clonotype was recorded at least ten times. The CDR3 loop reads CASSILASEAGGETQYF. In nucleotides, the CDR3 is TGTGCCAGCAGCATACTAGCGTCGGAAGCAGGTGGAGAGACCCAGTACTTC. The chain is built from TRBV7-2 and TRBJ2-5, with 7 bases that match TRBD2. Germline V lookup: CDR1 SGHTA, CDR2 FQGNSA. Trimming cost V 5 bases and J 4 bases; bases outside gene matches: 16. This CDR3 comprises 17 residues.

Ten or more counts support this clonotype. The chain employs TRBV7-9 and TRBJ2-7; D remains unclear. CDR3 size: 13 residues. Trimming pared 1 base from V and 6 bases from J, leaving 10 bases between. CDR1 is SEHNR, CDR2 FQNEAQ, per germline (reference sequence). CDR3 DNA: TGTGCCAGCAGCTTAGGTCAGCTCGGCGAGCAGTACTTC. It codes for CASSLGQLGEQYF. Drawing the rest from reference TRBV7-9 and TRBJ2-7, the complete variable domain is DTGVSQNPRHKITKRGQNVTFRCDPISEHNRLYWYRQTLGQGPEFLTYFQNEAQLEKSRLLSDRFSAERPKGSFSTLEIQRTEQGDSAMYLCASSLGQLGEQYFGPGTRLTVT.

This clonotype has at least ten counts. The CDR3 DNA follows: TGTGCCAGCACGACCCTGGGCCTTCCTGGTGAGGAGCAGTACTTC. This codes for CASTTLGLPGEEQYF. This sequence joins TRBV28 and TRBJ2-7; no clear D gene. Germline V gives CDR1 MDHEN, CDR2 SYDVKM. CDR3 size: 15 residues. V gave up 7 bases and J gave up 7 bases, with 23 bases separating them. The variable domain in full, with the rest retrieved from reference TRBV28 and TRBJ2-7, is DVKVTQSSRYLVKRTGEKVFLECVQDMDHENMFWYRQDPGLGLRLIYFSYDVKMKEKGDIPEGYSVSREKKERFSLILESASTNQTSMYLCASTTLGLPGEEQYFGPGTRLTVT.

This clonotype was seen repeatedly, ten times or more. The chain combines TRBV18 with TRBJ2-3; the D gene is possibly TRBD1 (6 bases). V lost 0 bases and J lost 6, with 13 bases in between. The CDR3 consists of 15 residues. Germline V lookup: CDR1 KGHSH, CDR2 LQKENI. This CDR3 is CASSPPSLGADTQYF. CDR3 sequence (DNA): TGTGCCAGCTCACCACCTAGCTTGGGGGCCGATACGCAGTATTTT.

This clonotype was seen many times. The V and J genes are TRBV7-2 and TRBJ2-7; unclear D gene. This CDR3 comprises 13 residues. Trimming stripped 3 bases from V and 0 bases from J, with 6 bases between. CDR1 SGHTA and CDR2 FQGNSA come from the germline V gene. CDR3: CASSFQSSYEQYF. CDR3 nucleotide sequence: TGTGCCAGCAGCTTCCAGAGCTCCTACGAGCAGTACTTC.

The chain joins TRBV5-1 to TRBJ2-3, with D uncertain. Germline V gene lookup returns CDR1 SGHRS and CDR2 YFSETQ. The CDR3 consists of 16 residues. V dropped 0 bases and J dropped 2 bases, with 13 bases sitting between them. The CDR3 bases are TGCGCCAGCAGCTTGGCCGGCGCGCGAGCCACAGATACGCAGTATTTT. Translated, it gives CASSLAGARATDTQYF.

This clonotype was observed many times. The genes are TRBV20-1 and TRBJ1-1; TRBD1 might be the D (6 bases). CDR1 and CDR2 (germline): DFQATT, SNEGSKA (reference sequence). V lost 6 bases and J lost 5, with 10 bases in between. CDR3 size: 11 residues. The CDR3 region has the DNA TGCAGTGCCAGGGGACGAACTGAAGCTTTCTTT. It is translated as CSARGRTEAFF.

This clonotype was seen many times. The chain carries TRBV7-9 and TRBJ2-5, with D possibly being TRBD1 (6 bases). This CDR3 is 12 amino acids long. Germline lookup yields CDR1 SEHNR and CDR2 FQNEAQ (reference sequence). V was trimmed by 4 bases and J by 5 bases, leaving 8 bases between them. The CDR3 DNA follows: TGTGCCAGCAGCTCGCAGGGGGAGACCCAGTACTTC. Protein: CASSSQGETQYF.

Ten or more counts support this clonotype. The V gene is TRBV5-1, the J gene TRBJ1-3; TRBD1 aligns across 7 bases. Trimming at V came to 6 bases and at J to 4 bases, leaving 10 bases not matched to a gene. Germline loops: CDR1 SGHRS, CDR2 YFSETQ. The CDR3 loop spans 15 amino acids. The CDR3 sequence: CASKASGTAGNTIYF. CDR3 bases: TGCGCCAGCAAGGCTTCCGGGACAGCAGGAAACACCATATATTTT.

This clonotype was found many times. This chain connects TRBV28 to TRBJ2-3, with D perhaps being TRBD1 or TRBD2 (5 bases each). V was pared by 5 bases and J by 6 bases, with 12 bases between. This CDR3 is 13 amino acids long. CDR1 and CDR2 (germline): MDHEN, SYDVKM. CDR3 loop: CASSLGTGDTQYF. In DNA form, the CDR3 reads TGTGCCAGCAGTCTAGGGACGGGGGATACGCAGTATTTT.

This clonotype has at least ten counts. This chain connects TRBV7-6 to TRBJ1-1; D is undetermined. The CDR3 is 9 amino acids. The germline CDR1 and CDR2 sequences are SGHVS and FNYEAQ. The V end was cut by 10 bases, the J end by 8 bases, with 8 bases between. Written as DNA, the CDR3 is TGTGCCACGGACCGGGAAGCTTTCTTT. Translation: CATDREAFF.

In this sample, this clonotype turned up many times. The chain links TRBV20-1 to TRBJ2-5; weak D call: TRBD2 (6 bases). V lost 2 bases and J 1 base, leaving 17 bases between the germline ends. Germline V gene data show CDR1 as DFQATT and CDR2 as SNEGSKA (reference sequence). CDR3 length: 16 residues. DNA of the CDR3: TGCAGTGCTAGATCCCGCTGGGCGGGGACCCAAGAGACCCAGTACTTC. Translation: CSARSRWAGTQETQYF.

This clonotype was found many times. J is TRBJ2-7 and V is TRBV15; D perhaps matches TRBD2 (5 bases). Trimming took off 0 bases at V and 4 bases at J, with 7 bases between the two ends. The CDR3 is 13 residues long. Looked up from germline, CDR1 is LNHNV and CDR2 is YYDKDF (reference sequence). The DNA for the CDR3 is TGTGCCACCAGCAGAGAACAGCGGTACGAGCAGTACTTC. The encoded protein is CATSREQRYEQYF.

This clonotype was recorded many times. This chain joins TRBV14 and TRBJ1-4; 8 nucleotides align to TRBD1. V lost 4 bases to trimming and J lost 7 bases; unmatched junction nucleotides: 2. Germline lookup yields CDR1 SGHDN and CDR2 FVKESK. The CDR3 loop spans 13 amino acids. Written as DNA, the CDR3 is TGTGCCAGCAGCCGGACAGGGCCTGAAAAACTGTTTTTT. Protein sequence: CASSRTGPEKLFF. The full variable domain, completed using reference TRBV14 and TRBJ1-4, is EAGVTQFPSHSVIEKGQTVTLRCDPISGHDNLYWYRRVMGKEIKFLLHFVKESKQDESGMPNNRFLAERTGGTYSTLKVQPAELEDSGVYFCASSRTGPEKLFFGSGTQLSVL.

This clonotype was seen repeatedly, ten times or more. V is TRBV5-5 and J is TRBJ2-7; D may correspond to TRBD1 or TRBD2 (5 bases each). The length of the CDR3 is 14 residues. V lost 3 bases and J lost 2, with 12 bases in between. Per the germline V gene, CDR1 is SGHKS and CDR2 is YYEKEE (reference sequence). The CDR3 spells CASSSGTPAYEQYF. The CDR3 nucleotides read TGTGCCAGCAGCTCCGGGACCCCGGCCTACGAGCAGTACTTC.

This clonotype was seen repeatedly, ten times or more. The chain joins TRBV5-6 to TRBJ2-7; D remains ambiguous. V gave up 4 bases and J gave up 6 bases, with 8 bases separating them. There are 11 residues in the CDR3. Germline V gene lookup returns CDR1 SGHDT and CDR2 YYEEEE. The CDR3 sequence is CASSLSVEQYF. CDR3 coding DNA: TGTGCCAGCAGCCTATCCGTCGAGCAGTACTTC.

In this sample, this clonotype turned up many times. V gene TRBV5-1 combines with J gene TRBJ2-7; no firm D call. CDR1 is SGHRS and CDR2 is YFSETQ in the germline V gene. Trimming took 0 bases from V and 3 from J, leaving 10 bases between them. The CDR3 has 14 amino acids. CDR3 DNA: TGCGCCAGCAGCTTGGTCCAGGACCGCTACGAGCAGTACTTC. Translated: CASSLVQDRYEQYF.

In this sample, this clonotype turned up many times. The J gene is TRBJ2-7, the V gene TRBV20-1; 8 nucleotides line up with TRBD2. The CDR3 length is 14 residues. The ends lost 6 bases at V and 2 bases at J; junction bases unmatched: 9. Germline V lookup: CDR1 DFQATT, CDR2 SNEGSKA (reference sequence). The CDR3 nucleotides read TGCAGTGCCCGGGGGGGGCCAACGACCTACGAGCAGTACTTC. The encoded protein is CSARGGPTTYEQYF.